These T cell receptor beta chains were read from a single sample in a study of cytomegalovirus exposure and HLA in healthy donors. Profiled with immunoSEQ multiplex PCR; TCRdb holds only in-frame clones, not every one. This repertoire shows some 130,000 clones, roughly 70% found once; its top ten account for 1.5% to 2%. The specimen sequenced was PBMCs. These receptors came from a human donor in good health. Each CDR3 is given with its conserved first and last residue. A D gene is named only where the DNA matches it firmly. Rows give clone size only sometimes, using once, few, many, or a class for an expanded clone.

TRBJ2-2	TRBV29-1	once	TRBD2	TGCAGCGTTGGAGCGGGAGGTGGCGGGGAGCTGTTTTTT	CSVGAGGGGELFF
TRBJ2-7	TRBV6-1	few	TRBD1	TGTGCCAGCAGTGAAGGGGCAGCTAACAGGGGCTACGAGCAGTACTTC	CASSEGAANRGYEQYF
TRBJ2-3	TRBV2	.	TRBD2	TGTGCCAGCCTCCGAGCGGGAGTCCCAGATACGCAGTATTTT	CASLRAGVPDTQYF
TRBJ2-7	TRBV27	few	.	TGTGCCAGCAGTCGTACCCCAGGGTCCTACGAGCAGTACTTC	CASSRTPGSYEQYF
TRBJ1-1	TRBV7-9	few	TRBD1	TGTGCCAGCAGCTCCTTACAGGGGGCGACGAACACTGAAGCTTTCTTT	CASSSLQGATNTEAFF
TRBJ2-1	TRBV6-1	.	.	TGTGCCAGCAGTGAAGATTACAGGGTGGTGGGCTATGAGCAGTTCTTC	CASSEDYRVVGYEQFF
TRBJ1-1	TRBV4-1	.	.	TGCGCCAGCAGCCAAGATAGAGGCAGTTTATCCGGAGGGGCTGAAGCTTTCTTT	CASSQDRGSLSGGAEAFF
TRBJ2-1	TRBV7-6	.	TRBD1	TGTGCCAGCAGCTTAGGGGGACAGGGTAACGGTGAGCAGTTCTTC	CASSLGGQGNGEQFF
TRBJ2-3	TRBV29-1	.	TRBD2	TGCAGCGTTCGGTTAGCGGGAGGGCCCCCAGATACGCAGTATTTT	CSVRLAGGPPDTQYF
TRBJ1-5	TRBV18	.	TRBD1	TGTGCCAGCTCACAAGACAGGGAGAATCAGCCCCAGCATTTT	CASSQDRENQPQHF